This paragraph reports one TCR beta chain. Its recognized antigen is unknown. No much larger clone exists at a distance of one base, and base qualities are not known. At diagnosis, tumor, uninvolved tumor-adjacent lung and peripheral blood were collected and then preserved as a mix of FFPE and fresh-frozen material. For TCR repertoire profiling, blood samples were analyzed as peripheral blood mononuclear cells. The immunoSEQ Assay was used to sequence TCR beta CDR3 regions from DNA. Per the authors' processing: To compute T cell density, TCR beta template counts were normalized to usable DNA, which was estimated by amplifying housekeeping genes. Richness was estimated with the preseqR package, extrapolating to 400,000 templates for PBMC samples and 120,000 templates for tissue samples. Clonality was defined by subtracting Pielou's evenness from one. Tissue-enriched TCRs were identified by differential abundance testing using productive amino-acid clonotypes, minimum total count 5 and alpha 0.1. The Jaccard Index and the Morisita Overlap Index were used to measure how much the repertoires overlapped between compartments. GLIPH clustered TCR beta CDR3s with public tetramer-defined viral CDR3s; viral motifs required at least three viral sequences plus V-gene enrichment. This immuneACCESS table, as held by TCRdb, lists in-frame sequences with V and J called but not all clones. Of the missing ones, under half trace to an unresolved V gene in checked studies; the others have no known cause. V, J and clone size are those of that table, while D and trimming were read from the DNA. Recorded for this sample are approximately 83,000 clones; around nine tenths of them occurred a single time. The leading ten clones occupy about 20% of the sample.

These data come from a study of T cells in localized non-small cell lung cancer (dated by TCRdb to about 2020). Study-level background: T cell repertoires of 236 early-stage NSCLC patients were analyzed, with tumors being compared against uninvolved tumor-adjacent lungs. The cohort was made up of about 240 treatment-naive NSCLC patients whose localized lung tumors had been resected. NSCLC patients had a mean age of roughly 64 years, and around 130 were male and 107 female. Broader findings and caveats from the paper: Uninvolved tumor-adjacent lung showed the highest T cell clonality, higher than tumor, which suggests more focused antigenic responses in the uninvolved tumor-adjacent lung. A median of roughly 60 of the top 100 tumor clones were detected in paired uninvolved adjacent lung, and around 27 of these tumor clones were also found among the top 100 clones of the paired uninvolved adjacent lung. Because multi-region tumor sequencing was not done, intratumor heterogeneity could not be ruled out. Higher T cell density in blood was associated with longer overall survival, whereas higher clonality in adjacent lung was associated with shorter survival. Because of the exploratory design, TCR variables were selected using unadjusted p-values without false-discovery rate correction.

The CDR3 numbers 12 residues from cysteine through phenylalanine. Only the CDR3 DNA is retained, 36 bases long and in frame from the first base. CDR1 SQVTM and CDR2 ANQGSEA were looked up in the germline V gene. After removal of 8 bases from V and 4 bases from J, the junction retains 6 bases not matched to a gene. This receptor chain uses TRBV29-1 and TRBJ1-1; 8 bases in the junction line up with TRBD1. This receptor was obtained from a woman aged 35 to 75 with stage I squamous cell lung carcinoma. The sample here was peripheral blood, taken before any cancer treatment. The DNA reads as follows: TGCAGCACCGGACAGGGAGGCACTGAAGCTTTCTTT. This codes for CSTGQGGTEAFF.